This T cell receptor (beta chain) was captured in a study of T cells in Graves' hyperthyroidism and ophthalmopathy. Amplification targeted TCR beta CDR3 regions from RNA transcripts. HTBI primers were used for first-round RT-PCR of the TCR CDR3. MiXCR, applied by TCRdb to the multiplex PCR reads, yields one record per CDR3 protein. Counted here are some 300,000 distinct CDR3 sequences, roughly a fifth occurring once; the ten biggest clones make up 35% to 45%. About this clonotype: What it binds is not known.

Study findings and constraints: Blood samples included most of the expanded thyroid clonotypes exceeding 0.001.

This CDR3 contains 18 residues. Germline CDR1 reads MGHRA; CDR2 reads YSYEKL. V lost 6 bases and J lost 0; bases outside the gene matches: 7. The material sequenced was blood. V usage is TRBV4-1 and J usage is TRBJ2-3; 15 bases agree with TRBD2. The source of this sequence is a man in his fifties with Graves' ophthalmopathy. The chain's CDR3 is CASSMSGLAGGSTDTQYF. CDR3 coding DNA: TGCGCCAGCAGTATGTCGGGACTAGCGGGAGGAAGCACAGATACGCAGTATTTT.